Given below is one T cell receptor beta chain in context. No antigen is known for it. Measured with immunoSEQ multiplex PCR; TCRdb has only the in-frame clones, and not every one. This sample has about 30,000 clones; roughly 70% occur once, and the top ten carry roughly 15%. The patients all showed relapse after autologous stem cell transplantation, while their brentuximab vedotin exposure varied. The entry originates in a study of PD-1 blockade in classical Hodgkin lymphoma. Study findings and constraints: A significant rise in TCR diversity by C4D1 was seen for CD4+ but not CD8+ cells.

Germline V gene data show CDR1 as KGHSH and CDR2 as LQKENI. The V end lost 3 bases, the J end lost 3 bases, and 14 bases lay between the germline ends. This CDR3 contains 15 residues. This chain links TRBV18 with TRBJ1-1; maybe TRBD1 (6 bases). Here the sequenced sample was peripheral blood mononuclear cells (PBMCs), taken before the second cycle of nivolumab. The origin of this receptor is a human donor with classical Hodgkin lymphoma. This CDR3 is CASSPRGGGDTEAFF. CDR3 DNA: TGTGCCAGCTCACCGAGGGGAGGGGGTGACACTGAAGCTTTCTTT.